This T cell receptor beta chain was documented in a study of control samples from healthy donors and cancer patients. CDR3 length: 15 residues. Germline V gene lookup returns CDR1 MNHEY and CDR2 SMNVEV (reference sequence). V was shortened by 5 bases and J by 0 bases, with 14 bases between the two germline ends. Repertoires were generated with immunoSEQ multiplex PCR, while TCRdb's copy carries only in-frame clones and drops some. The profile shows some 120,000 clones, roughly 90% of them singletons. Sequenced material: blood. The clonotype was recovered from a man younger than 35 in good health. The rearrangement links TRBV27 to TRBJ2-7; possibly TRBD1 or TRBD2 for D (5 bases each). CDR3 DNA: TGTGCCAGCAGTCAGCCCGGGACGGCCTCCTACGAGCAGTACTTC. This translates into CASSQPGTASYEQYF.